This TCR beta chain is drawn from a study of beta chain features in type 1 diabetes (dated by TCRdb to 2016 to 2019). Study-wide context: Mean age, gender distribution, total cell number and subset yield did not differ between patients and healthy donors. A total of about 100 million sorted cells were examined across all samples, and RNA yield correlated strongly with the number of cells per subset. The study compared TCRB repertoires of sorted circulating CD4+ T cell subsets between recently diagnosed type 1 diabetes patients and matched healthy donors. Whereas all 30 or so donors provided naive and central memory subsets, regulatory and stem cell-like memory subsets were isolated from just 8 patients and about 8 healthy donors.

The table lists this clone with a few counts. Its cognate antigen has yet to be identified. The record has no base qualities; no much larger clone is one base away. From each donor, a single peripheral blood sample of about 120 mL on average was drawn into heparinised tubes. Using a panel that included CD45RO, CCR7, CD25, CD127, CD95 and CD27, naive, central memory, regulatory and stem cell-like memory CD4+ T cells were sorted on a BD FACSAria II. All sorted populations exceeded 98% purity. PBMCs were isolated immediately by Lymphoprep density gradient centrifugation and stained directly without culture. So that batch effects would be minimized, each experiment stained and sorted samples in pairs, pairing one healthy donor with one patient. The High Capacity cDNA Reverse Transcription Kit was used to reverse transcribe all of the isolated RNA, meaning that expressed TCRB transcripts were what got sequenced. Deep immunoSEQ sequencing was applied to naive, central memory and regulatory T cell samples, giving an average of roughly 3.6 million total reads per sample. Sorted cells were lysed in RLT buffer and RNA was extracted with DNase-treated RNeasy Micro or Mini kits, depending on cell number. To prevent cross-contamination, each cell subset was processed individually, whereas patient and healthy donor samples were processed jointly. Using the immunoSEQ multiplex PCR, TCRB sequences were amplified from cDNA into 87-bp fragments spanning the CDR3 region. Sequencing of the amplicons was performed on the Illumina HiSeq platform. The original methods were these. PCR bias was computationally corrected using synthetic template baselines, reads within Hamming distance 2 were collapsed, and singletons that could not be merged were discarded. By aligning reads against IMGT, V, D and J genes, CDR3 length, and insertions or deletions at six rearrangement sites were assigned. Within each subset, clonotype counts were normalized to sorted cell number, and only after that were true diversity and Gini coefficients computed with the tcR R package. The overlap coefficient, calculated on TCRB nucleotide sequences, was used to measure repertoire sharing. As a proxy for the pre-selection repertoire, out-of-frame TCRB sequences from naive cells were analyzed. What TCRdb holds here is the immuneACCESS table cut down to in-frame rearrangements. Part of the clones is not present; checked against another copy, under half of the missing clones reflect an unresolved V gene, and the others are unexplained. V, J and clone size derive from that table, while D and trimming were established from the DNA sequence. The table for this sample lists approximately 260,000 clones; approximately 24% of them were counted only once. The biggest ten clones account for 0.012% of the sample.

On the study overall, not on this receptor specifically: In all four CD4+ subsets, TCRB CDR3 length was moderately but significantly shorter in type 1 diabetes patients. The naive, central memory and regulatory TCRB repertoires appeared to resemble one another more closely among patients than among healthy donors. Fewer insertions and more nucleotide deletions at VDJ recombination sites were observed in patients with type 1 diabetes, implying thymic rearrangement abnormalities. Shorter templates might be favored by PCR, yet because patient and control samples were amplified and corrected together, any such skew would affect both groups equally. Only small numbers of individuals were included in the HLA sub-analyses, which left unresolved whether HLA type had any influence on TCRB rearrangement. Because cDNA rather than genomic DNA was sequenced, highly expressing activated cells could have been over-represented, although no difference in activation and CD3 levels was found between groups.

Specimen: naive CD4+ T cells from blood. The cell subset or site label corresponds to: true naive CD4+ T cells. The clonotype comes from a woman in her 30s with type 1 diabetes.

The sequenced DNA: TGTGCCAGCAGCTTCGGCGGGACAGATACGCAGTATTTT. This codes for CASSFGGTDTQYF. The chain links TRBV13 with TRBJ2-3; TRBD2 is perhaps the D gene, given 5 matching bases. CDR1 and CDR2, per the germline V gene (reference sequence), are PRHDT and FYEKMQ. The CDR3 measures 13 amino acids from cysteine to phenylalanine. CDR3 DNA only is kept here, 39 bases in frame from base 1. V and J are truncated by 3 bases and 3 bases respectively, leaving an intervening sequence of 7 bases.